Described below is a single TCR beta chain sequence and its context. The table lists this clone with a count of one. Its target antigen remains unknown. Within one base of it there is no much larger clone, and no base qualities were kept. Every sample was amplified as two independent genomic DNA replicates, using approximately 550 ng for blood and about 1.6 ug for tumor or normal breast. TCRB sequencing of genomic DNA was carried out with the ImmunoSeq Intro kit according to the manufacturer's instructions. Multiplex PCR ran 30 to 40 cycles with proprietary primers and spike-in control sequences for absolute quantification. Single-end 150-bp reads were used to sequence an 87-bp fragment spanning the CDR3 plus the flanking V and J genes. Seven samples, each with two replicates, were multiplexed per lane of an Illumina MiSeq using version 3.0 chemistry. Concerning the study's data processing: Raw data were processed with the vendor's proprietary pipeline, and both replicates were merged into a single result per sample. To define clonotypes, the study grouped productive rearrangements that shared the V-gene family, CDR3 amino acid sequence and J-gene segment. Clonality was calculated as 1 minus the normalized Shannon entropy (Pielou evenness) of TCRB abundances. T cell density was estimated as total templates divided by the number of input cells, with the number of input cells inferred from the DNA input amount. Recon was used with default parameters to estimate total repertoire diversity and clonality. Clonotypes with over 0.1% abundance in tumor and at least 32-fold higher abundance in tumor than in normal breast were defined as tumor-enriched. TCRdb carries this immuneACCESS record with in-frame sequences only. Its versions omit some clonotypes, under half of them owing to an unresolved V gene in the studies checked, with the rest unexplained. The DNA gave D and trimming, while V, J and clone size come from that table. The sample table lists approximately 52,000 clones, approximately 83% of them with a count of one. Clones ranked in the top ten supply around 1.5% of the sample.

The study profiled bulk TCR beta-chain repertoires in matched peripheral blood, tumor and adjacent normal breast tissue taken from fewer than 20 patients with early-stage breast cancer. Before surgery, about 5-10 mL of whole blood was collected into EDTA tubes and then processed within 2 hours. Peripheral blood mononuclear cells were isolated by Ficoll-Paque centrifugation in SepMate-50 tubes. PBMCs were cryopreserved in roughly 90% FBS with approximately 10% DMSO in aliquots of 2 to 4 million cells and stored in liquid nitrogen. The Qiagen AllPrep DNA/RNA Mini kit was used for genomic DNA extraction. Trimming at the junction amounts to 0 bases on V and 0 bases on J, and the germline ends lie 8 bases apart. CDR1 and CDR2, looked up from the germline V gene, are MNHEY and SVGAGI. Spanning cysteine to phenylalanine, the CDR3 consists of 15 amino acids. Only the CDR3 region is kept as DNA, spanning 45 bases read in frame from base 1.

The sample originates from a study of early stage breast cancer tumors (TCRdb year 2017). For context, the study as a whole: Of the approximately 15 invasive breast tumors, roughly 12 were found to be estrogen receptor-positive, progesterone receptor-positive and HER2-negative. Of the approximately twelve ER+/PR+/HER2- tumors, eight were classified as invasive ductal carcinomas and four as invasive lobular carcinomas. Across all samples, 2,500,000 or so templates representing under 1.3 million unique clonotypes were detected. On average, each sample had 9.5 to 10-fold read coverage.

The paper as a whole reports these results and caveats: Repertoires from blood and normal breast were more alike than repertoires from blood and tumor, and in about 85% of the 16 patients, comparing each tissue with blood separated tumor from normal. The small cohort size prevented analysis by tumor subtype. Chain pairing and functional markers such as CD4, CD8 and FOXP3 were not captured by bulk genomic DNA sequencing of unsorted cells. Enriched TCRB sequences shared across patients were mostly commonly generated sequences, unlikely to play an important role in the tumor microenvironment. Compared with adjacent normal breast tissue, tumors had around 2.5-fold higher T cell density and higher clonality.

The sequencing input was blood. The sequence derives from a person aged 45 to 59 with breast cancer. In this chain, TRBV6-5 is recombined with TRBJ2-5; matching of 5 bases hints at TRBD1 as the D gene. The CDR3 loop reads CASSYSRQYQETQYF. The DNA reads TGTGCCAGCAGTTACTCGAGACAGTACCAAGAGACCCAGTACTTC.